These 28 T cell receptor beta chains share one sample of origin, sequenced in a study of T-cell reconstitution after alpha-beta-depleted transplantation in children. Unique molecular identifiers were used to barcode this TCRbeta library. TCRdb processed the PCR reads anew with MiXCR; each CDR3 protein has one entry. In the table there are 250,000 to 300,000 distinct CDR3 sequences, roughly 10% of which are singletons. The sample here was peripheral blood, taken 180 days after TCRalphabeta/CD19-depleted stem cell transplant. These receptors originate from a male patient between 2 and 10 years old who had a stem cell transplant for chronic granulomatous disease, so the T cells may come from the graft donor.

This clonotype occurred many times. The rearrangement links TRBV18 to TRBJ2-1; 8 nucleotides line up with TRBD2. The CDR3 covers 17 residues. Per germline, CDR1 KGHSH and CDR2 LQKENI. J gave up 6 bases and V 0 bases, and 10 bases lay outside the gene matches. The CDR3 coding sequence is TGTGCCAGCTCACCACCTCAGGGGACTAGGGGTCTCAATGAGCAGTTCTTC. Translating gives CASSPPQGTRGLNEQFF.

This clonotype has ten or more counts. V and J are TRBV20-1 and TRBJ2-7, with TRBD2 identical over 8 bases. In germline, CDR1 is DFQATT, CDR2 SNEGSKA (reference sequence). This CDR3 has 13 amino acids. With 4 bases clipped from V and 2 bases from J, the junction kept 4 bases outside the gene matches. The CDR3 DNA reads TGCAGTGCTAACCCGGGGGGGGCCTACGAGCAGTACTTC. It is translated as CSANPGGAYEQYF.

This clonotype was seen ten or more times. In nucleotides, the CDR3 is TGTGCCAGCAGCCCTGACGGGGTAGCCTACAATGAGCAGTTCTTC. It yields the protein CASSPDGVAYNEQFF. J is TRBJ2-1 and V is TRBV5-5; maybe TRBD2 (5 bases). This CDR3 spans 15 amino acids. Germline V CDR1 and CDR2: SGHKS, YYEKEE (reference sequence). The V end lost 4 bases, the J end lost 2 bases, and 13 bases lay between the germline ends.

Many counts were recorded for this clonotype. This chain links TRBV29-1 with TRBJ2-3; a weak D match, TRBD2 (6 bases). The CDR3 is 14 amino acids. CDR1 is SQVTM and CDR2 is ANQGSEA in the germline V gene. Trimming stripped 4 bases from V and 1 base from J, with 12 bases between. The CDR3 coding sequence is TGCAGCGTTGGTGAGCGGGTCGGCACAGATACGCAGTATTTT. Its translation is CSVGERVGTDTQYF.

CDR3 amino acids: CAWNGPGRELEQYF. CDR3 nucleotide sequence: TGTGCCTGGAATGGGCCGGGCCGGGAGCTCGAGCAGTACTTC. V usage is TRBV30 and J usage is TRBJ2-7, with a weak D call TRBD2 (6 bases). The CDR3 loop spans 14 amino acids. V lost 4 bases, J lost 6 bases, and 19 bases lay in between. CDR1 and CDR2 (germline): GTSNPN, SVGIG (reference sequence).

This clonotype was counted ten times or more. The chain recombines TRBV9 with TRBJ2-5, with 9 bases that match TRBD2. In germline, CDR1 is SGDLS, CDR2 YYNGEE. The CDR3 covers 16 residues. J lost 1 base, V lost 2 bases, and 6 bases had no gene match. CDR3 nucleotide sequence: TGTGCCAGCAGCGTGGATGTAGCGGGGGCCCAAGAGACCCAGTACTTC. Protein product: CASSVDVAGAQETQYF.

This clonotype was seen ten or more times. For the CDR3, the DNA is TGCGCCAGCAGCCTGGGTCTACAGGTGGTGCAGTACTTC. Protein: CASSLGLQVVQYF. This rearrangement joins TRBV5-1 to TRBJ2-7; D is possibly TRBD1 (5 bases). Germline V gene data show CDR1 as SGHRS and CDR2 as YFSETQ. V shed 4 bases and J shed 9 bases, with 17 bases lying between them. The CDR3 runs 13 residues.

This chain joins TRBV18 and TRBJ1-2; 10 positions match TRBD1. Germline assignment: CDR1 KGHSH and CDR2 LQKENI. This CDR3 comprises 13 residues. The V segment lost 3 bases and the J segment 8 bases; nucleotides outside the gene matches: 3. Here the CDR3 reads CASSPGTGVGYTF. The DNA of the CDR3 is TGTGCCAGCTCACCCGGGACAGGGGTCGGCTACACCTTC.

This clonotype was counted at least ten times. V and J are TRBV27 and TRBJ2-1; 8 positions agree with TRBD2. Per germline, CDR1 MNHEY and CDR2 SMNVEV (reference sequence). V was clipped by 4 bases and J by 0 bases; unmatched bases: 5. The CDR3 loop spans 16 amino acids. This CDR3 reads CASSWDSGVSYNEQFF. The CDR3 DNA follows: TGTGCCAGCAGTTGGGATAGCGGGGTCTCCTACAATGAGCAGTTCTTC.

Note on this clonotype: This clone may be a read error of a much larger clone one base away. V and J are TRBV10-3 and TRBJ2-7; D is undetermined. This CDR3 is 14 amino acids long. The germline V gene encodes CDR1 ENHRY and CDR2 SYGVKD. This CDR3 is CTISESLLSYEQYF. The CDR3 DNA follows: TGTACCATCAGTGAGTCGTTACTCTCCTACGAGCAGTACTTC.

This clonotype has just a few counts. The J gene is TRBJ2-5, the V gene TRBV2; D is ambiguous. Germline V gives CDR1 SNHLY, CDR2 FYNNEI. The CDR3 sequence is 15 residues long. The V and J ends lost 1 base and 1 base respectively, with 10 bases between them. CDR3 loop: CASSEGYYGQETQYF. The CDR3 DNA sequence: TGTGCCAGCAGTGAAGGGTACTATGGCCAAGAGACCCAGTACTTC.

In its sample, this clonotype was seen many times. The V call is TRBV5-1, the J call TRBJ2-7, with 9 bases matching TRBD1. The CDR3 spans 15 residues. Germline lookup yields CDR1 SGHRS and CDR2 YFSETQ. Unmatched junction bases numbered 4, after V lost 0 bases and J lost 3 bases. CDR3 amino acids: CASSLEGQGNYEQYF. CDR3 nucleotides: TGCGCCAGCAGCTTGGAGGGACAGGGAAACTACGAGCAGTACTTC.

This clonotype was found many times. The chain combines TRBV5-1 with TRBJ2-1, with D maybe TRBD1 (6 bases). CDR1 SGHRS and CDR2 YFSETQ come from the germline V gene. The V end lost 1 base, the J end lost 5 bases, and 10 bases lay between the germline ends. The CDR3 consists of 14 residues. The CDR3 DNA is TGCGCCAGCAGCTTGCTCGGACAGCACAATGAGCAGTTCTTC. Residues: CASSLLGQHNEQFF.

This clonotype was seen ten or more times. The V gene is TRBV7-9, the J gene TRBJ2-5, with 7 bases identical to TRBD2. Trimming cost V 2 bases and J 4 bases; bases outside gene matches: 4. From germline, CDR1 is SEHNR and CDR2 FQNEAQ (reference sequence). This CDR3 has 14 amino acids. This CDR3 is CASSLRAGVETQYF. The CDR3 DNA sequence: TGTGCCAGCAGCTTACGTGCGGGGGTAGAGACCCAGTACTTC.

This clonotype was detected a few times. V and J are TRBV7-3 and TRBJ2-3, with TRBD2 as a possible D gene (6 bases). This CDR3 has 15 amino acids. Between the trimmed V and J ends, which lost 2 bases and 2 bases, there was a span of 11 bases. Germline V CDR1 and CDR2: SGHTA, FQGTGA. This chain's CDR3 is CASSLFGGNTDTQYF. Written as DNA, the CDR3 is TGTGCCAGCAGCTTATTCGGGGGAAACACAGATACGCAGTATTTT.

This clonotype was counted a few times. The chain joins TRBV6-2 or TRBV6-3 to TRBJ2-5; TRBD1 matches at 12 bases. Trimming removed 5 bases from V and 4 bases from J; junction bases left unmatched: 8. The germline V gene has CDR1 MNHEY and CDR2 SVGEGT. The CDR3 extends over 16 amino acids. The CDR3 coding sequence is TGTGCCAGCAGTCCGGGACAGGGGGCGCCTCCAGAGACCCAGTACTTC. It translates to CASSPGQGAPPETQYF.

This clonotype has a count of ten or more. J is TRBJ2-3 and V is TRBV9; D possibly corresponds to TRBD2 (6 bases). The CDR3 covers 17 residues. Germline CDR1 is SGDLS and CDR2 is YYNGEE. V was pared by 6 bases and J by 2 bases, with 22 bases between. CDR3 protein: CASTPNSLAGPTDTQYF. In nucleotides, the CDR3 is TGTGCCAGCACCCCGAACAGCCTGGCGGGACCCACAGATACGCAGTATTTT. Combining the CDR3 with reference TRBV9 and TRBJ2-3 gives the whole variable domain DSGVTQTPKHLITATGQRVTLRCSPRSGDLSVYWYQQSLDQGLQFLIQYYNGEERAKGNILERFSAQQFPDLHSELNLSSLELGDSALYFCASTPNSLAGPTDTQYFGPGTRLTVL.

This clonotype has at least ten counts. The genes are TRBV18 and TRBJ2-1, with D uncertain. The germline gives CDR1 KGHSH, CDR2 LQKENI. The length of the CDR3 is 14 residues. The V end lost 1 base, the J end lost 7 bases, and 11 bases lay between the germline ends. CDR3 protein: CASSPQAGANEQFF. The CDR3 DNA is TGTGCCAGCTCACCACAGGCCGGAGCTAATGAGCAGTTCTTC.

At least ten counts were recorded for this clonotype. This chain connects TRBV28 to TRBJ2-1; maybe TRBD1 (6 bases). The CDR3 has 14 amino acids. Germline CDR1 and CDR2: MDHEN and SYDVKM. Trimming took off 3 bases at V and 12 bases at J, with 18 bases between the two ends. Here the CDR3 reads CASSLSRGRRGQFF. In nucleotides, the CDR3 is TGTGCCAGCAGTTTGAGCAGGGGCCGCCGTGGGCAGTTCTTC.

This clonotype was seen ten or more times. V usage is TRBV5-1 and J usage is TRBJ2-1; D remains ambiguous. V lost 1 base and J 9 bases, leaving 14 bases between the germline ends. This CDR3 spans 14 amino acids. CDR1 is SGHRS, CDR2 YFSETQ, per germline. The CDR3 spells CASSLLGPETEQFF. The CDR3, as DNA: TGCGCCAGCAGCTTGTTGGGCCCGGAAACTGAGCAGTTCTTC.

This clonotype was seen at least ten times. CDR3 in amino acids: CASSHDALQETQYF. In nucleotides, the CDR3 is TGTGCCAGCAGCCATGACGCCCTACAAGAGACCCAGTACTTC. The rearrangement uses TRBV5-6 and TRBJ2-5; unclear D gene. This CDR3 is built from 14 residues. The germline V and J ends were trimmed by 4 bases and 2 bases, with 12 bases remaining between them. CDR1 SGHDT and CDR2 YYEEEE come from the germline V gene.

At least ten counts were recorded for this clonotype. The junction differs from germline at one of its ends, possibly a read error. V and J are TRBV13 and TRBJ1-6, with 8 bases lining up with TRBD1. The germline CDR1 and CDR2 sequences are PRHDT and FYEKMQ (reference sequence). CDR3 size: 14 residues. CDR3 nucleotides: TGTGCCACCAGCCGCAGGGGGCCTAATTCACCCCTCCACTTT. The encoded protein is CATSRRGPNSPLHF.

This clonotype appeared many times. The chain joins TRBV10-3 to TRBJ2-7; D gene ambiguous. V shed 3 bases and J shed 0 bases, with 12 bases lying between them. The CDR3 length is 15 residues. From germline, CDR1 is ENHRY and CDR2 SYGVKD. The CDR3 protein is CAISDPGLSSYEQYF. The DNA of the CDR3 is TGTGCCATCAGTGATCCGGGCCTTAGCTCCTACGAGCAGTACTTC.

The chain is built from TRBV29-1 and TRBJ2-1; 14 nucleotides align to TRBD2. Germline values: CDR1 SQVTM, CDR2 ANQGSEA. The CDR3 has 16 residues. Unmatched junction bases numbered 9, after V lost 6 bases and J lost 5 bases. CDR3 residues: CSVSGTSGSINNEQFF. The CDR3 DNA reads as TGCAGCGTCTCCGGGACTAGCGGGAGTATAAACAATGAGCAGTTCTTC.

This clonotype showed up many times. J is TRBJ2-2 and V is TRBV6-2 or TRBV6-3; D remains ambiguous. The V and J ends lost 6 bases and 3 bases respectively, with 8 bases between them. CDR1 and CDR2 from the germline V gene are MNHEY and SVGEGT. The CDR3 is made up of 13 amino acids. The CDR3 reads CASSFPDTGELFF. The CDR3 bases are TGTGCCAGCAGCTTTCCAGACACCGGGGAGCTGTTTTTT.

The chain has TRBV19 and TRBJ2-3, with 7 bases lining up with TRBD1. CDR3 length: 13 amino acids. V lost 6 bases and J lost 5; bases outside the gene matches: 5. Germline lookup yields CDR1 LNHDA and CDR2 SQIVND (reference sequence). CDR3 sequence: CASRLQGKDTQYF. CDR3 sequence (DNA): TGTGCCAGTAGGTTACAGGGGAAAGATACGCAGTATTTT.

This clonotype was observed at least ten times. The genes are TRBV6-5 and TRBJ1-2; D might be TRBD1 (5 bases). The germline gives CDR1 MNHEY, CDR2 SVGAGI. CDR3 length equals 15 residues. Trimming removed 0 bases at V and 4 bases at J, with 12 bases between. The CDR3 sequence: CASSYSGGTPYGYTF. The CDR3 nucleotides read TGTGCCAGCAGTTACTCTGGGGGTACCCCCTATGGCTACACCTTC.

This clonotype has a handful of counts. The gene calls are TRBV23-1 and TRBJ1-6, with D maybe TRBD1 (5 bases). TRBV23-1 is annotated as an ORF whose role is uncertain. The CDR3 is made up of 17 amino acids. Deletions cut 0 bases from V and 7 bases from J, with 16 bases between. In DNA, the CDR3 is TGCGCCAGCAGTCAATCATGGGGGAAGTTGCCGAATTCACCCCTCCACTTT. Its protein is CASSQSWGKLPNSPLHF.